This TCR beta chain was retrieved from a study of radiotherapy plus CTLA-4 blockade in lung cancer. The data were produced by immunoSEQ multiplex PCR, yet TCRdb's version contains in-frame clones alone and is incomplete. The repertoire includes approximately 110,000 clones, approximately 80% of them detected once, and approximately 3.5% sits in the top ten. The length of the CDR3 is 13 residues. Per germline, CDR1 SGHTA and CDR2 FQGNSA. V was clipped by 6 bases and J by 5 bases, with 13 bases between them. This chain uses TRBV7-2 with TRBJ2-5, with D perhaps being TRBD1 or TRBD2 (5 bases each). The TCR originated in a human donor with non-small cell lung cancer that progressed on radiotherapy plus ipilimumab. Some clones in this sample may be carry-over from other donors' samples. The specimen was peripheral blood, collected from a patient treated with radiotherapy plus ipilimumab. The CDR3 region is CASSQGEFETQYF. DNA for the CDR3: TGTGCCAGCAGTCAAGGGGAGTTCGAGACCCAGTACTTC.